The 32 T cell receptor beta chains reported below all come from one sample, sequenced in a study of blood T cell repertoires in COVID-19. Only in-frame clones appear in the TCRdb table, and some are missing; sequencing was by immunoSEQ multiplex PCR. The data contain more than 95,000 clones, roughly 82% of them singletons. Material: peripheral blood. Receptors originate from a man between 60 and 70 years old with acute or convalescent COVID-19.

J is TRBJ1-2 and V is TRBV6-2 or TRBV6-3; 8 bases are a match to TRBD1. V was clipped by 5 bases and J by 0 bases; unmatched bases: 8. There are 16 residues in the CDR3. Looked up from germline, CDR1 is MNHEY and CDR2 is SVGEGT. The CDR3 spells CASSVPGQAANYGYTF. CDR3 nucleotides: TGTGCCAGCAGTGTGCCGGGACAGGCTGCTAACTATGGCTACACCTTC.

The rearrangement links TRBV5-5 to TRBJ1-4, with D possibly matching TRBD1 (5 bases). Trimming removed 0 bases at V and 11 bases at J, with 11 bases between. CDR3 size: 13 residues. Germline CDR1 is SGHKS and CDR2 is YYEKEE (reference sequence). The DNA of the CDR3 is TGTGCCAGCAGCTTGGCTGGGGAGGGGAAACTGTTTTTT. Its translation is CASSLAGEGKLFF.

The V call is TRBV6-5, the J call TRBJ1-4; D unresolved. The CDR3 covers 11 residues. Per germline, CDR1 MNHEY and CDR2 SVGAGI. The CDR3 DNA is TGTCCCCCGACTGGAGGGGAAAAACTGTTTTTT. Translation gives CPPTGGEKLFF.

This clone came up once. The V and J genes are TRBV5-1 and TRBJ1-1, with 8 bases fitting TRBD1. The CDR3 has 14 residues. V lost 3 bases, J lost 1 base, and 2 bases stayed unmatched. Germline CDR1 reads SGHRS; CDR2 reads YFSETQ. The CDR3 nucleotides read TGCGCCAGCAGCTGGGGACAGGAGAACACTGAAGCTTTCTTT. Its translation is CASSWGQENTEAFF.

This rearrangement joins TRBV24-1 to TRBJ1-2; D is ambiguous. The germline CDR1 and CDR2 sequences are KGHDR and SFDVKD. The CDR3 is 14 residues long. V lost 3 bases and J lost 8, with 15 bases in between. Written as DNA, the CDR3 is TGTGCCACCAGTGATGCGGGTTTCCTTGGAGGCTACACCTTC. Residues: CATSDAGFLGGYTF.

The V and J genes are TRBV12-3 or TRBV12-4 and TRBJ1-2; D unclear. CDR3 length equals 13 residues. V was trimmed by 0 bases and J by 3 bases, leaving 5 bases between them. CDR3 loop: CASSLAGDYGYTF. CDR3 DNA: TGTGCCAGCAGTTTAGCCGGGGACTATGGCTACACCTTC.

The V and J genes are TRBV6-5 and TRBJ2-5; 8 bases are a match to TRBD2. Germline assignment: CDR1 MNHEY and CDR2 SVGAGI. J was trimmed by 7 bases and V by 8 bases; bases with no gene match: 9. The CDR3 covers 13 residues. CDR3 region: CASLPGGAGTQYF. CDR3 coding DNA: TGTGCCAGCTTGCCGGGGGGGGCAGGGACCCAGTACTTC.

This rearrangement joins TRBV18 to TRBJ1-5, with 8 bases fitting TRBD1. The CDR3 has 15 amino acids. The V segment lost 0 bases and the J segment 6 bases; nucleotides outside the gene matches: 4. CDR1 and CDR2 from the germline V gene are KGHSH and LQKENI. CDR3 region: CASSPPDRVGQPQHF. CDR3 DNA sequence: TGTGCCAGCTCACCACCGGACAGGGTGGGTCAGCCCCAGCATTTT.

V is TRBV30 and J is TRBJ2-5; 12 bases agree with TRBD2. This CDR3 has 14 residues. CDR1 is GTSNPN, CDR2 SVGIG, per germline (reference sequence). The V gene end was trimmed by 5 bases and the J gene end by 5 bases; junction bases not matched to a gene: 6. The CDR3 region has the DNA TGTGCCTGGTCTAGCGGGGGGGAATGGGAGACCCAGTACTTC. As protein: CAWSSGGEWETQYF.

The rearrangement joins TRBV7-3 to TRBJ2-1; no clear D. V was clipped by 4 bases and J by 0 bases, with 10 bases between them. In germline, CDR1 is SGHTA, CDR2 FQGTGA. The CDR3 is 15 amino acids. CDR3 sequence reads: CASSSSPSSYNEQFF. The CDR3 region has the DNA TGTGCCAGCAGCTCGTCCCCCAGCTCCTACAATGAGCAGTTCTTC.

This rearrangement joins TRBV7-6 to TRBJ2-5; D is unclear. The CDR3 is 14 residues long. CDR1 is SGHVS and CDR2 is FNYEAQ in the germline V gene. Trimming removed 4 bases from V and 4 bases from J, with 13 bases in between. This chain's CDR3 is CASSSPHSGETQYF. The CDR3 nucleotides read TGTGCCAGCAGCTCACCTCATTCGGGAGAGACCCAGTACTTC.

V usage is TRBV14 and J usage is TRBJ1-2; 7 bases map to TRBD1. The J segment lost 6 bases and the V segment lost 1 base, leaving 5 bases of the junction unmatched. This CDR3 spans 14 amino acids. The germline CDR1 and CDR2 sequences are SGHDN and FVKESK. The CDR3 spells CASSQGRGLDGYTF. Here the CDR3 DNA reads TGTGCCAGCAGCCAAGGAAGGGGGCTCGATGGCTACACCTTC.

V is TRBV2 and J is TRBJ2-3; 13 bases are a match to TRBD2. The length of the CDR3 is 15 residues. The trim removed 6 bases at V and 2 bases at J, leaving 2 bases unmatched. Germline lookup yields CDR1 SNHLY and CDR2 FYNNEI. CDR3 DNA sequence: TGTGCCAGCAGCACTAGCGGGGGGGCCACAGATACGCAGTATTTT. As protein: CASSTSGGATDTQYF.

This chain uses TRBV7-3 with TRBJ2-2; D may be TRBD2 (6 bases). V lost 1 base and J lost 3, with 15 bases in between. CDR1 SGHTA and CDR2 FQGTGA come from the germline V gene. The CDR3 sequence is 17 residues long. The CDR3 loop is CASSLNLVGGYTGELFF. The CDR3 DNA follows: TGTGCCAGCAGCTTAAACCTGGTGGGAGGTTACACCGGGGAGCTGTTTTTT.

The chain carries TRBV28 and TRBJ1-1; possible D gene TRBD1, 5 bases. The CDR3 totals 15 residues. V lost 4 bases and J lost 4, with 16 bases in between. CDR1 and CDR2 (germline): MDHEN, SYDVKM. The CDR3 region is CASSWGRRGTTEAFF. The CDR3, as DNA: TGTGCCAGCAGTTGGGGTAGGCGGGGGACCACTGAAGCTTTCTTT.

The CDR3 nucleotides read TGTGCCAGCAGTTATGCGGTGGGGCAGGGTGAAGCTTTCTTT. Its translation: CASSYAVGQGEAFF. The chain uses TRBV6-5 and TRBJ1-1, with D perhaps TRBD1 (5 bases). Between the trimmed V and J ends, which lost 3 bases and 7 bases, there was a span of 15 bases. Germline loops: CDR1 MNHEY, CDR2 SVGAGI. The CDR3 is 14 residues long.

V and J are TRBV15 and TRBJ2-2; 9 positions match TRBD1. Germline lookup yields CDR1 LNHNV and CDR2 YYDKDF (reference sequence). The CDR3 spans 17 residues. V shed 0 bases and J 4 bases; nucleotides not matched to a gene: 6. The CDR3 DNA is TGTGCCACCAGCAGAGATTTGGGACAGGGAGGCACCGGGGAGCTGTTTTTT. Translated: CATSRDLGQGGTGELFF.

The rearrangement uses TRBV11-2 and TRBJ2-7; D uncertain. V was shortened by 0 bases and J by 0 bases, with 6 bases between the two germline ends. This CDR3 has 14 amino acids. CDR1 and CDR2 from the germline V gene are SGHAT and FQNNGV. CDR3 amino acids: CASSLEPGSYEQYF. The CDR3 DNA is TGTGCCAGCAGCTTAGAGCCGGGCTCCTACGAGCAGTACTTC.

CDR3: CASSFSQGNHNEQFF. CDR3 DNA sequence: TGTGCCAGCAGCTTCAGCCAGGGGAATCACAATGAGCAGTTCTTC. The V call is TRBV11-3, the J call TRBJ2-1; weak D call: TRBD1 (6 bases). CDR3 size: 15 residues. Trimming stripped 3 bases from V and 5 bases from J, with 14 bases between. CDR1 and CDR2 from the germline V gene are SGHNT and YENEEA.

This clone was seen once. The rearrangement joins TRBV5-1 to TRBJ2-1, with a tentative D call TRBD2 (7 bases). The CDR3 length is 15 residues. Germline CDR1 and CDR2: SGHRS and YFSETQ. V lost 3 bases and J lost 8, with 18 bases in between. The CDR3 DNA follows: TGCGCCAGCAGCTCTAGCGGAGGGGGAATGGATGAGCAGTTCTTC. Translating it yields CASSSSGGGMDEQFF.

This chain joins TRBV6-5 and TRBJ2-2; TRBD1 agrees at 8 bases. V was clipped by 2 bases and J by 6 bases; unmatched bases: 8. CDR3 length: 16 residues. CDR1 is MNHEY and CDR2 is SVGAGI in the germline V gene. CDR3: CASSYNLWTGSGELFF. CDR3 nucleotide sequence: TGTGCCAGCAGTTACAATTTATGGACAGGGTCCGGGGAGCTGTTTTTT.

This chain joins TRBV19 and TRBJ2-1; D possibly corresponds to TRBD1 (6 bases). Germline V gives CDR1 LNHDA, CDR2 SQIVND (reference sequence). This CDR3 comprises 17 residues. V lost 3 bases and J lost 0, with 15 bases in between. The CDR3 bases are TGTGCCAGTAGTATTTTACAGGGATATGGCTCCTACAATGAGCAGTTCTTC. Translation: CASSILQGYGSYNEQFF.

The rearrangement joins TRBV30 to TRBJ2-5; maybe TRBD2 (5 bases). From germline, CDR1 is GTSNPN and CDR2 SVGIG (reference sequence). The CDR3 runs 14 residues. V lost 0 bases to trimming and J lost 5 bases, with 13 bases between them. The DNA of the CDR3 is TGTGCCTGGAGTGTAGCCGGACTCCAGGAGACCCAGTACTTC. Translating gives CAWSVAGLQETQYF.

Only one count was recorded for this clone. The J gene is TRBJ2-7, the V gene TRBV5-3, with 16 bases matching TRBD2. TRBV5-3 counts as an open reading frame of uncertain function. J was trimmed by 5 bases and V by 3 bases; bases with no gene match: 5. The CDR3 has 16 residues. CDR3 nucleotides: TGTGCCAGAAGCTCCGGGACTAGCGGGGGGGCGCACGAGCAGTACTTC. It encodes CARSSGTSGGAHEQYF.

The genes are TRBV11-2 and TRBJ2-7, with TRBD2 matching 8 bases. J lost 5 bases, V lost 7 bases, and 7 bases had no gene match. CDR3 size: 13 residues. Germline assignment: CDR1 SGHAT and CDR2 FQNNGV. This CDR3 reads CASNPGGGHEQYF. The CDR3 DNA is TGTGCCAGCAACCCGGGGGGGGGCCACGAGCAGTACTTC.

This clone was detected once. The chain uses TRBV7-6 and TRBJ2-1; weak D call: TRBD1 (6 bases). This CDR3 has 14 amino acids. CDR1 is SGHVS and CDR2 is FNYEAQ in the germline V gene. The ends were cut back, 3 bases at V and 7 bases at J, with 13 bases in the middle. The CDR3 nucleotides read TGTGCCAGCAGCTTGGCGCCTCAGGGGAATGAGCAGTTCTTC. Its translation is CASSLAPQGNEQFF.

The rearrangement joins TRBV30 to TRBJ1-1; D gene unclear. CDR1 and CDR2 (germline): GTSNPN, SVGIG (reference sequence). Trimming stripped 0 bases from V and 8 bases from J, with 7 bases between. This CDR3 has 11 amino acids. CDR3 DNA sequence: TGTGCCTGGAGTGTACAGACCGAAGCTTTCTTT. Residues: CAWSVQTEAFF. Combining the CDR3 with reference TRBV30 and TRBJ1-1 gives the whole variable domain SQTIHQWPATLVQPVGSPLSLECTVEGTSNPNLYWYRQAAGRGLQLLFYSVGIGQISSEVPQNLSASRPQDRQFILSSKKLLLSDSGFYLCAWSVQTEAFFGQGTRLTVV.

The CDR3 nucleotides are TGTGCCTGGAGTGCAACAACAGGGGAGCAGTTCTTC. This encodes CAWSATTGEQFF. V is TRBV30 and J is TRBJ2-1; D is perhaps TRBD1 (6 bases). There are 12 residues in the CDR3. V was trimmed by 1 base and J by 10 bases, leaving 11 bases between them. CDR1 GTSNPN and CDR2 SVGIG come from the germline V gene (reference sequence).

In its sample, this clone was seen once. V gene TRBV18 combines with J gene TRBJ1-2; unclear D gene. CDR3 length: 12 amino acids. The V gene lost 4 bases and the J gene lost 7 bases, with 10 bases spanning the gap. Germline CDR1 KGHSH, CDR2 LQKENI. CDR3 coding DNA: TGTGCCAGCTCACGGCGGGAGGGTGGCTACACCTTC. The encoded protein is CASSRREGGYTF. The complete variable domain, with remaining parts taken from reference TRBV18 and TRBJ1-2, reads NAGVMQNPRHLVRRRGQEARLRCSPMKGHSHVYWYRQLPEEGLKFMVYLQKENIIDESGMPKERFSAEFPKEGPSILRIQQVVRGDSAAYFCASSRREGGYTFGSGTRLTVV.

The CDR3 DNA reads TGCGCCAGCAGCATGGACAGGGCGTACGAGCAGTACTTC. It encodes CASSMDRAYEQYF. The V gene is TRBV5-1, the J gene TRBJ2-7, with 8 nucleotides matching TRBD1. The V gene end was trimmed by 4 bases and the J gene end by 4 bases; junction bases not matched to a gene: 4. Germline lookup yields CDR1 SGHRS and CDR2 YFSETQ. The CDR3 has 13 amino acids.

In its sample, this clone was seen once. The chain is built from TRBV19 and TRBJ1-1; 8 bases fit TRBD1. The ends lost 7 bases at V and 1 base at J; junction bases unmatched: 5. Germline V gene lookup returns CDR1 LNHDA and CDR2 SQIVND (reference sequence). The CDR3 loop spans 14 amino acids. The CDR3 DNA reads TGTGCCAGTAACAGACAGGGGAGGAACACTGAAGCTTTCTTT. It yields the protein CASNRQGRNTEAFF.

This sequence joins TRBV5-6 and TRBJ2-7; 7 bases are shared with TRBD1. Germline CDR1 reads SGHDT; CDR2 reads YYEEEE. This CDR3 is 16 amino acids long. Losses at the gene ends were 4 bases for V and 4 bases for J; bases not matched to a gene: 14. CDR3 amino acids: CASSQQGLGVLYEQYF. The CDR3 region has the DNA TGTGCCAGCAGCCAACAGGGGCTAGGGGTCTTATACGAGCAGTACTTC.